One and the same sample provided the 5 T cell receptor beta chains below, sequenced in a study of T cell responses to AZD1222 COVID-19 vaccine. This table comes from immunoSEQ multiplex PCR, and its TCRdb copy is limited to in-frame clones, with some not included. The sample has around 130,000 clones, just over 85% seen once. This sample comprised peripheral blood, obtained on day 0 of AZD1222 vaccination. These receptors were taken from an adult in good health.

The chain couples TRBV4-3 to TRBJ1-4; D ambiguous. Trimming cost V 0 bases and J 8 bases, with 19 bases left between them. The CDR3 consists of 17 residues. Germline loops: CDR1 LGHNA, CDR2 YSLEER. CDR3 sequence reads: CASSQDWVRDSWEKLFF. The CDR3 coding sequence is TGCGCCAGCAGCCAAGATTGGGTACGGGATTCTTGGGAAAAACTGTTTTTT.

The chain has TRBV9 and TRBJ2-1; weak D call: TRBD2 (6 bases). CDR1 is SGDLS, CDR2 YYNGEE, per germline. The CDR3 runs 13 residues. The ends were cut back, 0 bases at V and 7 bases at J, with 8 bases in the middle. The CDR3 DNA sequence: TGTGCCAGCAGCGTAGGGGGGGTGAATGAGCAGTTCTTC. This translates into CASSVGGVNEQFF.

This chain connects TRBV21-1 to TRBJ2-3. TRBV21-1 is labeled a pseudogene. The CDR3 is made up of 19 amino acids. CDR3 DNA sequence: TGTGCCAGCAGCAAACTAAACCGAAGAGACCCAAGGGACGGAGATACGCAGTATTTT. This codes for CASSKLNRRDPRDGDTQYF.

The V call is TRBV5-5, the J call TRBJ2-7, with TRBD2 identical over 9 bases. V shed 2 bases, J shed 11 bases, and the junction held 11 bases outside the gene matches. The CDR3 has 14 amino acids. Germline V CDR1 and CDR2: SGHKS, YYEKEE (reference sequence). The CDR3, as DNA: TGTGCCAGCAGCTTTGTCGCGGCGGGAGGGCCGGAGTACTTC. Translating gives CASSFVAAGGPEYF.

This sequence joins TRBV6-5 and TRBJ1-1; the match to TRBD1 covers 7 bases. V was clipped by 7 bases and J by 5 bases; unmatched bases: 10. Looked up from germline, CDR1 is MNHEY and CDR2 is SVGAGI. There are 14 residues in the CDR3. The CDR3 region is CASKPSGGVTEAFF. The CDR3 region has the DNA TGTGCCAGCAAGCCTTCAGGGGGAGTGACTGAAGCTTTCTTT.